The 28 T cell receptor beta chains in this list originate from one sample, sequenced in a study of blood T cell repertoires in COVID-19 (dated by TCRdb to about 2020). Libraries were built with the immunoSEQ multiplex PCR assay. TCRdb carries this immuneACCESS record with in-frame sequences only. Its versions omit some clonotypes, under half of them owing to an unresolved V gene in the studies checked, with the rest unexplained. The table for this sample lists some 250,000 clones; roughly 91% of them were counted only once. The ten largest clones represent roughly 10% of the sample. The sample comprised PBMCs or T cells enriched from blood (not recorded which). The source of these receptors is a man aged 35-49 years who had recovered from COVID-19.

This chain links TRBV7-9 with TRBJ2-7; 7 bases are a match to TRBD1. The CDR3 totals 16 residues. Germline V gene sequence: CDR1 SEHNR, CDR2 FQNEAQ (reference sequence). V lost 3 bases and J lost 0; bases outside the gene matches: 8. CDR3 nucleotide sequence: TGTGCCAGCAGCTTCATGCCCGACAGGGTCTCCTACGAGCAGTACTTC. Its translation is CASSFMPDRVSYEQYF.

Written as DNA, the CDR3 is TGTGCCAGCAGCCCGTCAGGGCGCCCGAATAATGAAAAACTGTTTTTT. This sequence encodes CASSPSGRPNNEKLFF. The J gene is TRBJ1-4, the V gene TRBV5-6; tentative D call: TRBD1 (5 bases). Per the germline V gene, CDR1 is SGHDT and CDR2 is YYEEEE. V lost 4 bases and J lost 4, with 17 bases in between. The CDR3 runs 16 residues.

The chain links TRBV12-3 or TRBV12-4 to TRBJ1-1, with D possibly TRBD1 on 6 matching bases. The CDR3 spans 13 residues. Trimming pared 2 bases from V and 5 bases from J, leaving 9 bases between. DNA for the CDR3: TGTGCCAGCAGTTTAAGGCAGGGGACTGAAGCTTTCTTT. Translation: CASSLRQGTEAFF.

The genes are TRBV28 and TRBJ1-5; 9 bases line up with TRBD1. The CDR3 consists of 16 residues. Germline lookup yields CDR1 MDHEN and CDR2 SYDVKM. V shed 7 bases, J shed 4 bases, and the junction held 11 bases outside the gene matches. DNA for the CDR3: TGTGCCAGCACCCCGACCCCGGGACAGGGTAATCAGCCCCAGCATTTT. As protein: CASTPTPGQGNQPQHF.

The chain recombines TRBV28 with TRBJ1-4; perhaps TRBD1 as D (5 bases). This CDR3 is 18 amino acids long. Germline assignment: CDR1 MDHEN and CDR2 SYDVKM. Trimming cost V 3 bases and J 4 bases, with 21 bases left between them. As DNA, the CDR3 is TGTGCCAGCAGTTTGGAGGGCGCAGGGCCGGGGAATAATGAAAAACTGTTTTTT. Protein: CASSLEGAGPGNNEKLFF.

The V call is TRBV30, the J call TRBJ2-7; TRBD1 matches at 8 bases. CDR1 is GTSNPN and CDR2 is SVGIG in the germline V gene (reference sequence). J gave up 5 bases and V 1 base, and 4 bases lay outside the gene matches. The CDR3 extends over 13 amino acids. The CDR3 DNA sequence: TGTGCCTGGAGTGCAGACAGGGGCCACGAGCAGTACTTC. Amino acids: CAWSADRGHEQYF.

This clone was seen more than once but under ten times. V usage is TRBV7-2 and J usage is TRBJ2-7; 11 nucleotides align to TRBD2. CDR3 length equals 15 residues. Germline loops: CDR1 SGHTA, CDR2 FQGNSA. J gave up 2 bases and V 3 bases, and 3 bases lay outside the gene matches. The DNA of the CDR3 is TGTGCCAGCAGCTTGATAGCGGGAGGGCCCTACGAGCAGTACTTC. It yields the protein CASSLIAGGPYEQYF. Drawing the rest from reference TRBV7-2 and TRBJ2-7, the complete variable domain is GAGVSQSPSNKVTEKGKDVELRCDPISGHTALYWYRQSLGQGLEFLIYFQGNSAPDKSGLPSDRFSAERTGGSVSTLTIQRTQQEDSAVYLCASSLIAGGPYEQYFGPGTRLTVT.

The chain links TRBV7-8 to TRBJ2-7; weak D call: TRBD1 (5 bases). The CDR3 has 15 amino acids. In germline, CDR1 is SGHVS, CDR2 FQNEAQ. The V gene lost 2 bases and the J gene lost 1 base, with 12 bases spanning the gap. DNA of the CDR3: TGTGCCAGCAGCTTACTCCTAGGGGTTTCCTACGAGCAGTACTTC. Residues: CASSLLLGVSYEQYF.

This clone counts as medium-sized. This chain joins TRBV5-4 and TRBJ2-7; D not resolved. Trimming left V 2 bases short and J 6 bases short, with 6 bases between. Germline-derived CDR1 and CDR2 are SGHNT and YYREEE (reference sequence). This CDR3 is 11 amino acids long. The CDR3 loop is CASSLTSEQYF. Written as DNA, the CDR3 is TGTGCCAGCAGCTTAACATCCGAGCAGTACTTC.

The genes are TRBV7-9 and TRBJ1-1; 10 bases map to TRBD1. The CDR3 runs 15 residues. Germline V gives CDR1 SEHNR, CDR2 FQNEAQ (reference sequence). V was pared by 5 bases and J by 1 base, with 4 bases of the junction left unmatched. The CDR3 DNA reads TGTGCCAGCAGCGGGACAGGGGCTGCGAACACTGAAGCTTTCTTT. Amino acids: CASSGTGAANTEAFF. The full variable domain, completed using reference TRBV7-9 and TRBJ1-1, is DTGVSQNPRHKITKRGQNVTFRCDPISEHNRLYWYRQTLGQGPEFLTYFQNEAQLEKSRLLSDRFSAERPKGSFSTLEIQRTEQGDSAMYLCASSGTGAANTEAFFGQGTRLTVV.

This clone has a single count. The genes are TRBV10-1 and TRBJ2-3; the match to TRBD2 covers 12 bases. Germline V gene sequence: CDR1 WNHNN, CDR2 SYGVQD (reference sequence). Germline trimming cut 3 bases from V and 4 bases from J; bases unmatched to any gene: 8. This CDR3 has 17 residues. The CDR3 loop reads CASSDLAGGQNADTQYF. In nucleotides, the CDR3 is TGCGCCAGCAGTGACCTAGCGGGGGGGCAGAACGCAGATACGCAGTATTTT.

V and J are TRBV29-1 and TRBJ1-2; D uncertain. Germline values: CDR1 SQVTM, CDR2 ANQGSEA. This CDR3 has 14 amino acids. Trimming left V 4 bases short and J 2 bases short, with 14 bases between. CDR3 in amino acids: CSVATQNRNYGYTF. The CDR3 DNA reads as TGCAGCGTTGCGACACAAAATAGAAACTATGGCTACACCTTC.

V usage is TRBV5-1 and J usage is TRBJ1-3; TRBD1 matches 8 bases. Germline V CDR1 and CDR2: SGHRS, YFSETQ. CDR3 size: 16 residues. Trimming removed 2 bases from V and 4 bases from J; junction bases left unmatched: 8. The CDR3, as DNA: TGCGCCAGCAGCTTCGGGACAGGCAGACCAGGAAACACCATATATTTT. This encodes CASSFGTGRPGNTIYF. Drawing the rest from reference TRBV5-1 and TRBJ1-3, the complete variable domain is KAGVTQTPRYLIKTRGQQVTLSCSPISGHRSVSWYQQTPGQGLQFLFEYFSETQRNKGNFPGRFSGRQFSNSRSEMNVSTLELGDSALYLCASSFGTGRPGNTIYFGEGSWLTVV.

The chain is built from TRBV6-1 and TRBJ2-7, with D possibly TRBD1 on 6 matching bases. The CDR3 is 16 residues long. Germline CDR1 is MNHNS and CDR2 is SASEGT. The V end lost 3 bases, the J end lost 2 bases, and 17 bases lay between the germline ends. CDR3 nucleotides: TGTGCCAGCAGTGATCAGGGGTCGGGGTCCCCCTACGAGCAGTACTTC. It translates to CASSDQGSGSPYEQYF.

This chain connects TRBV11-2 to TRBJ2-2; 8 nucleotides agree with TRBD1. The length of the CDR3 is 16 residues. Germline V gene data show CDR1 as SGHAT and CDR2 as FQNNGV. With 3 bases clipped from V and 6 bases from J, the junction kept 9 bases outside the gene matches. CDR3 nucleotides: TGTGCCAGCAGCTTTCAAACGGGACAGGCTTCCGGGGAGCTGTTTTTT. Its protein product is CASSFQTGQASGELFF.

The genes are TRBV18 and TRBJ2-1; TRBD2 matches at 7 bases. The CDR3 covers 15 residues. Germline CDR1 is KGHSH and CDR2 is LQKENI. V was pared by 4 bases and J by 5 bases, with 8 bases of the junction left unmatched. The CDR3 DNA sequence: TGTGCCAGCTCACTACTAGCGAGCATGGACAATGAGCAGTTCTTC. Residues: CASSLLASMDNEQFF.

The CDR3 is CASSLRGDSSGANVLTF. The DNA of the CDR3 is TGTGCCAGCAGCTTGAGAGGCGACAGCTCTGGGGCCAACGTCCTGACTTTC. The chain joins TRBV5-4 to TRBJ2-6, with a possible D match to TRBD1 (5 bases). Deletions cut 1 base from V and 0 bases from J, with 11 bases between. Germline CDR1 SGHNT, CDR2 YYREEE (reference sequence). This CDR3 has 17 residues.

The V and J genes are TRBV7-9 and TRBJ2-1; D possibly corresponds to TRBD1 (5 bases). Trimming took 1 base from V and 4 from J, leaving 11 bases between them. CDR3 size: 15 residues. Germline lookup yields CDR1 SEHNR and CDR2 FQNEAQ (reference sequence). The CDR3 DNA is TGTGCCAGCAGCTTAGGGGCAGGGCTTTACAATGAGCAGTTCTTC. Residues: CASSLGAGLYNEQFF.

This chain links TRBV28 with TRBJ1-1; perhaps TRBD1 as D (6 bases). The CDR3 length is 15 residues. Trimming took 6 bases from V and 9 from J, leaving 23 bases between them. The germline V gene has CDR1 MDHEN and CDR2 SYDVKM. The DNA for the CDR3 is TGTGCCAGCAGCTTTTCGGAGCGGACAGTAGGGAAAGCTTTCTTT. It codes for CASSFSERTVGKAFF.

This chain joins TRBV5-1 and TRBJ2-7; 7 positions agree with TRBD2. J gave up 1 base and V 1 base, and 2 bases lay outside the gene matches. This CDR3 region has 14 residues. Per the germline V gene, CDR1 is SGHRS and CDR2 is YFSETQ. CDR3 in amino acids: CASSLLRESYEQYF. The DNA for the CDR3 is TGCGCCAGCAGCTTGTTGCGGGAGTCCTACGAGCAGTACTTC.

The chain has TRBV5-5 and TRBJ2-1, with TRBD1 matching over 7 bases. The CDR3 contains 16 residues. The germline CDR1 and CDR2 sequences are SGHKS and YYEKEE (reference sequence). The V and J ends lost 1 base and 4 bases, in that order; junction bases with no gene match: 8. The CDR3, as DNA: TGTGCCAGCAGCTTGCGCCGGACAGGAACTTACAATGAGCAGTTCTTC. Protein: CASSLRRTGTYNEQFF.

Only a few counts were recorded for this clone. J is TRBJ2-5 and V is TRBV9; TRBD2 aligns across 12 bases. The CDR3 sequence is 14 residues long. From germline, CDR1 is SGDLS and CDR2 YYNGEE. Trimming cost V 4 bases and J 5 bases; bases outside gene matches: 3. The DNA for the CDR3 is TGTGCCAGCAGCATAGGACTAGCGGGGGAGACCCAGTACTTC. Amino acid sequence: CASSIGLAGETQYF.

The chain links TRBV11-2 to TRBJ1-2; 8 positions agree with TRBD1. The CDR3 spans 14 residues. Per the germline V gene, CDR1 is SGHAT and CDR2 is FQNNGV. The V and J ends lost 6 bases and 8 bases, in that order; junction bases with no gene match: 11. The CDR3 region is CASRGSRGRGGYTF. The CDR3 DNA reads as TGTGCCAGCAGGGGATCCAGGGGGCGCGGCGGCTACACCTTC.

The CDR3: CASSYSQGVHGELFF. CDR3 nucleotides: TGTGCCAGCAGTTACAGCCAGGGGGTACACGGGGAGCTGTTTTTT. The J gene is TRBJ2-2, the V gene TRBV6-5, with 7 bases aligning to TRBD1. Germline CDR1 and CDR2: MNHEY and SVGAGI. This CDR3 contains 15 residues. V lost 2 bases to trimming and J lost 7 bases; unmatched junction nucleotides: 7.

The V gene is TRBV7-2, the J gene TRBJ2-2; a possible D gene is TRBD2 (5 bases). Trimming pared 8 bases from V and 8 bases from J, leaving 15 bases between. CDR3 length: 13 residues. Germline CDR1 and CDR2: SGHTA and FQGNSA. CDR3 sequence: CASGSGFWGELFF. In DNA, the CDR3 is TGTGCCAGCGGCTCGGGGTTTTGGGGGGAGCTGTTTTTT.

This clone was seen a single time. The chain combines TRBV3-1 (or the pseudogene TRBV3-2) with TRBJ1-6, with 8 bases matching TRBD1. The CDR3 spans 14 residues. Germline V gene data show CDR1 as LGHDT and CDR2 as YNNKEL (reference sequence). J was trimmed by 8 bases and V by 4 bases; bases with no gene match: 4. The CDR3 bases are TGTGCCAGCAGCCCCTTACAGGGGGATTCACCCCTCCACTTT. Protein product: CASSPLQGDSPLHF.

This clone appeared a few times. This chain links TRBV16 with TRBJ1-5; D is unclear. Per germline, CDR1 KGHSY and CDR2 FQNENV. This CDR3 contains 11 residues. V lost 1 base and J lost 11, with 6 bases in between. Here the CDR3 reads CASSQLSAQHF. The CDR3 region has the DNA TGTGCCAGCAGCCAATTGTCTGCCCAGCATTTT.

The chain is built from TRBV11-2 and TRBJ2-5, with 9 bases aligning to TRBD1. CDR1 is SGHAT and CDR2 is FQNNGV in the germline V gene. The junction had 8 bases not matched to a gene; V was cut back by 1 base and J by 2 bases. The CDR3 loop spans 17 amino acids. The CDR3 region is CASSLGYRGPQQETQYF. The DNA of the CDR3 is TGTGCCAGCAGCTTAGGATACAGGGGGCCCCAACAAGAGACCCAGTACTTC.